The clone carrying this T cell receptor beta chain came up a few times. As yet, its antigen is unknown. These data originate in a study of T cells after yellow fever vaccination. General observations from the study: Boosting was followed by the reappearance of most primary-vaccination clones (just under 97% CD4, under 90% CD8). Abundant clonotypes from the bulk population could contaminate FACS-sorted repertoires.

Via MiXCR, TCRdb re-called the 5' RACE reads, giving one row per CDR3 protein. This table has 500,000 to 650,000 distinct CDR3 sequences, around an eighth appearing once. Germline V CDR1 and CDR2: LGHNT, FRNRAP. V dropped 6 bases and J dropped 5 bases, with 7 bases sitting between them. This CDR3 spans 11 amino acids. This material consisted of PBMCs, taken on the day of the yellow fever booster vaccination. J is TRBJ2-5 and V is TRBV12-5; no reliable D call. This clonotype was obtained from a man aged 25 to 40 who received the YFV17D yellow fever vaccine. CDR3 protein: CASGWVETQYF. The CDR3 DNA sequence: TGTGCTAGTGGATGGGTGGAGACCCAGTACTTC.